The clone carrying this T cell receptor beta chain has a single count. The antigen is undetermined. Assay used: immunoSEQ multiplex PCR; TCRdb lists only in-frame clones, some missing. This table holds some 2.1 million clones, approximately 92% found once. Trimming left V 1 base short and J 8 bases short, with 14 bases between. Germline CDR1 reads SEHNR; CDR2 reads FQNEAQ (reference sequence). The CDR3 has 14 residues. CD45RO-negative CD8 cells positively selected for CCR7 made up the naive population, which excluded terminally differentiated effector memory CD45RA+ cells. The sample originates from a study of shared clonotypes between healthy human individuals. The study, taken as a whole, reports: Relative to memory subsets, naive subsets generally showed larger estimated richness. Only blood underwent sampling, and tissue repertoires likely differ.

The V and J genes are TRBV7-9 and TRBJ1-2; unclear D gene. Material for sequencing was naive CD8+ T cells from PBMCs. The sequence was obtained from a man aged 18 to 30 in good health. Some clones in this sample may be carry-over from other donors' samples. CDR3 sequence reads: CASSLVDRASGYTF. The CDR3 nucleotides are TGTGCCAGCAGCTTAGTTGACCGGGCTAGCGGCTACACCTTC. Complete variable domain (other parts from reference TRBV7-9 and TRBJ1-2): DTGVSQNPRHKITKRGQNVTFRCDPISEHNRLYWYRQTLGQGPEFLTYFQNEAQLEKSRLLSDRFSAERPKGSFSTLEIQRTEQGDSAMYLCASSLVDRASGYTFGSGTRLTVV.